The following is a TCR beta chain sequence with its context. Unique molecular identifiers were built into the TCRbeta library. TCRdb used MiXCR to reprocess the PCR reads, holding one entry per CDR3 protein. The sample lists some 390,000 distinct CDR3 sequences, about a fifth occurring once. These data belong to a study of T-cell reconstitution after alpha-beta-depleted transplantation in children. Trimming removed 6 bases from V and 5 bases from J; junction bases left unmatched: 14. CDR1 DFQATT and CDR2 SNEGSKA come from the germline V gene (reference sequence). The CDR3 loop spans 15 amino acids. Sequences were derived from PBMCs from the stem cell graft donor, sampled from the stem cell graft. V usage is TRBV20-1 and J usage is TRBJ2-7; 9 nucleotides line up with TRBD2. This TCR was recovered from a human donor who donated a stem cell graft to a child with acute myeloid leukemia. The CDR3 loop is CSAKAGSGSFHEQYF. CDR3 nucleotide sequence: TGCAGTGCAAAGGCGGGTAGCGGGAGTTTCCACGAGCAGTACTTC.